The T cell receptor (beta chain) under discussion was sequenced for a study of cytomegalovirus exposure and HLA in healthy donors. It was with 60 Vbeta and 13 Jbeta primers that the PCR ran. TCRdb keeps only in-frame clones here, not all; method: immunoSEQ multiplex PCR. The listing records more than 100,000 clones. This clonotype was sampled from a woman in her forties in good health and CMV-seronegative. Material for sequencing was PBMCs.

The CDR3 DNA sequence: TGTGCCTGGCGGGACAGGGCAAATGAAAAACTGTTTTTT. The encoded protein is CAWRDRANEKLFF. J is TRBJ1-4 and V is TRBV30; TRBD1 aligns across 9 bases. CDR3 length equals 13 residues. Trimming cost V 5 bases and J 5 bases; bases outside gene matches: 3. CDR1 and CDR2 (germline): GTSNPN, SVGIG (reference sequence).